The entry below describes one TCR beta chain. What it binds is unknown. The data stem from a study of shared clonotypes between healthy human individuals. Study results and caveats: Estimated richness was generally greater in naive than memory subsets.

Terminally differentiated effector memory CD45RA+ cells were excluded from the naive CD8 cells, which were CD45RO-negative and positively selected for CCR7. Assay used: immunoSEQ multiplex PCR; TCRdb lists only in-frame clones, some missing. The table has approximately 1.9 million clones, roughly 93% seen once. The CDR3 totals 12 residues. The V end was cut by 4 bases, the J end by 8 bases, with 11 bases between. Germline assignment: CDR1 MNHNS and CDR2 SASEGT. Input material: naive CD8+ T cells from PBMCs. This receptor was obtained from a man aged 18 to 30 in good health. Some clones in this sample may be carry-over from other donors' samples. The V and J genes are TRBV6-1 and TRBJ1-2; D uncertain. The CDR3 is CASSATYMGYTF. CDR3 coding DNA: TGTGCCAGCAGTGCTACCTACATGGGCTACACCTTC.